Listed below are T cell receptor beta chains from one sample, sequenced in a study of blood T cell repertoires in COVID-19. Repertoires were generated with immunoSEQ multiplex PCR, while TCRdb's copy carries only in-frame clones and drops some. The sample comprises roughly 220,000 clones, roughly 79% of which are singletons, and around 7% rests with the top ten. What was sequenced was peripheral blood. These receptors all come from a woman aged 80 or over with COVID-19, enrolled during active disease. Both conserved end residues are part of each CDR3. D genes are given only for firm matches. Clone sizes are given selectively: once, few, many, or a class where the clone is expanded.

cdr3_nt: TGTGGCTGGGACAGGGCCACAGCGAACTATGGCTACACCTTC
cdr3_aa: CGWDRATANYGYTF
d_call: TRBD1
v_call: TRBV30
j_call: TRBJ1-2
clone_size: NA

cdr3_nt: TGTGCCAGCAGTGTGGCAGGGAGGTATAATTCACCCCTCCACTTT
cdr3_aa: CASSVAGRYNSPLHF
d_call: NA
v_call: TRBV25-1
j_call: TRBJ1-6
clone_size: NA

cdr3_nt: TGTGCCAGCAGCGAAGACTTCCACTTATCCTACGAGCAGTACTTC
cdr3_aa: CASSEDFHLSYEQYF
d_call: NA
v_call: TRBV7-9
j_call: TRBJ2-7
clone_size: once

cdr3_nt: TGTGCCAGCAGCCCCGACTGGAGCTCCTACGAGCAGTACTTC
cdr3_aa: CASSPDWSSYEQYF
d_call: NA
v_call: TRBV9
j_call: TRBJ2-7
clone_size: NA

cdr3_nt: TGTGCCAGCAGTACTCTTAGCGGGGGCCTCCAAGAGACCCAGTACTTC
cdr3_aa: CASSTLSGGLQETQYF
d_call: TRBD2
v_call: TRBV27
j_call: TRBJ2-5
clone_size: NA

cdr3_nt: TGTGCCAGCAGCCCCCTAACCCCAGGGGCAAATGGCTACACCTTC
cdr3_aa: CASSPLTPGANGYTF
d_call: NA
v_call: TRBV9
j_call: TRBJ1-2
clone_size: NA

cdr3_nt: TGTGCCAGCAGTACAACGACAGGGAGCTCCTACGAGCAGTACTTC
cdr3_aa: CASSTTTGSSYEQYF
d_call: TRBD1
v_call: TRBV6-5
j_call: TRBJ2-7
clone_size: NA

cdr3_nt: TGCGCCAACTACTCTCCTAAACTAGCGGGAGAGATCCCAGATACGCAGTATTTT
cdr3_aa: CANYSPKLAGEIPDTQYF
d_call: TRBD2
v_call: TRBV10-1
j_call: TRBJ2-3
clone_size: NA

cdr3_nt: TGTGCCAGCAGCCCAGACTTAGCCGGGGAGCTGTTTTTT
cdr3_aa: CASSPDLAGELFF
d_call: NA
v_call: TRBV7-2
j_call: TRBJ2-2
clone_size: NA

cdr3_nt: TGTGCCACCAACACAGGGTCCAACCTACAGGGAAACATTCAGTACTTC
cdr3_aa: CATNTGSNLQGNIQYF
d_call: NA
v_call: TRBV2
j_call: TRBJ2-4
clone_size: NA

cdr3_nt: TGTGCCAGCAGCGTAGAACTAGCGGGGACACATACGCAGTATTTT
cdr3_aa: CASSVELAGTHTQYF
d_call: TRBD2
v_call: TRBV9
j_call: TRBJ2-3
clone_size: NA

cdr3_nt: TGTGCCTGGAGGGGAGTCTCCCGCGTGAGCACAGATACGCAGTATTTT
cdr3_aa: CAWRGVSRVSTDTQYF
d_call: NA
v_call: TRBV30
j_call: TRBJ2-3
clone_size: NA

cdr3_nt: TGCAGCGTTGCTGTAAGACAGTCGAGCTATGGCTACACCTTC
cdr3_aa: CSVAVRQSSYGYTF
d_call: NA
v_call: TRBV29-1
j_call: TRBJ1-2
clone_size: NA

cdr3_nt: TGTGCCAGCAGTGGGACAGGGGGCGTTCAAGAGACCCAGTACTTC
cdr3_aa: CASSGTGGVQETQYF
d_call: TRBD1
v_call: TRBV2
j_call: TRBJ2-5
clone_size: NA

cdr3_nt: TGTGCCAGCAGTGAACAGGGGACTAGCAATCAGCCCCAGCATTTT
cdr3_aa: CASSEQGTSNQPQHF
d_call: NA
v_call: TRBV6-1
j_call: TRBJ1-5
clone_size: NA

cdr3_nt: TGTGCCAGCTCAAGCCAGGGGGCGAACACTGAAGCTTTCTTT
cdr3_aa: CASSSQGANTEAFF
d_call: TRBD1
v_call: TRBV18
j_call: TRBJ1-1
clone_size: NA

cdr3_nt: TGTGCCAGTAGTGACAGGGGAACGGTGCAGTACTTC
cdr3_aa: CASSDRGTVQYF
d_call: TRBD1
v_call: TRBV19
j_call: TRBJ2-7
clone_size: NA

cdr3_nt: TGTGCCAGCAGCTTAGGGGCTAACACCGGGGAGCTGTTTTTT
cdr3_aa: CASSLGANTGELFF
d_call: NA
v_call: TRBV7-2
j_call: TRBJ2-2
clone_size: NA

cdr3_nt: TGCGCCAGCAGGCCGGACTTAAACACTGAAGCTTTCTTT
cdr3_aa: CASRPDLNTEAFF
d_call: NA
v_call: TRBV5-1
j_call: TRBJ1-1
clone_size: many

cdr3_nt: TGTGCCAGCAGCGTAGGAGATAGCAATCAGCCCCAGCATTTT
cdr3_aa: CASSVGDSNQPQHF
d_call: NA
v_call: TRBV9
j_call: TRBJ1-5
clone_size: NA